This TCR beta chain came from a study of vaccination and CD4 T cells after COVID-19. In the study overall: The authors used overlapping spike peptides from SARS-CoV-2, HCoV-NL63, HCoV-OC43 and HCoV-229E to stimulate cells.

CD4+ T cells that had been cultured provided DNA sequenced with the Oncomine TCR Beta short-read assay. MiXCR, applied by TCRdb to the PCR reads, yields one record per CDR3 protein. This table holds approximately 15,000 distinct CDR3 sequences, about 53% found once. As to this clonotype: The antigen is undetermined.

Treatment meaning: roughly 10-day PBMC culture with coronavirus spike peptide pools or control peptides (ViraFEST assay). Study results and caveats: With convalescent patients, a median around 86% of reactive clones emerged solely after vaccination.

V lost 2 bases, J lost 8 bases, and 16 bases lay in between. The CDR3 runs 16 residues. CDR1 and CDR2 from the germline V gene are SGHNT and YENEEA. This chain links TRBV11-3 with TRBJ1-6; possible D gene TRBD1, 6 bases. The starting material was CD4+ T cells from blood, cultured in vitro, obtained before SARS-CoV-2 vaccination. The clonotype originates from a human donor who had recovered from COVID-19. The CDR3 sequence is CASSLNSGVGDSPLHF. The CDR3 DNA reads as TGTGCCAGCAGCTTAAACTCAGGGGTAGGGGATTCACCCCTCCACTTT.